A selection of T cell receptor beta chains follows, all from one sample in a study of cytomegalovirus exposure and HLA in healthy donors. Produced via immunoSEQ multiplex PCR; TCRdb's table is partial and in-frame only. The sample lists around 130,000 clones; around three quarters were seen once. Sequencing was performed on PBMCs. The receptors shown here come from a man between 18 and 35 years old in good health and CMV-seronegative. CDR3s include the opening cysteine and the closing phenylalanine or tryptophan. A D gene is named only where the DNA matches it firmly. For some rows the clone size is stated as once, few or many, or as a class when expanded; others skip it.

>TRBJ2-2|TRBD2|.|TRBV5-1
CASSVQREGTGELFF
TGCGCCAGCAGCGTCCAGCGGGAGGGAACCGGGGAGCTGTTTTTT
>TRBJ1-1|.|.|TRBV7-2
CASSKTEVNTEAFF
TGTGCCAGCAGCAAGACAGAGGTTAACACTGAAGCTTTCTTT
>TRBJ1-2|.|.|TRBV7-9
CASSLESQGNGYTF
TGTGCCAGCAGCTTAGAGAGTCAGGGTAATGGCTACACCTTC
>TRBJ1-4|.|.|TRBV18
CASSPKTVQTREKLFF
TGTGCCAGCTCACCAAAAACGGTACAGACAAGGGAAAAACTGTTTTTT
>TRBJ2-7|TRBD2|.|TRBV14
CASSLSGGVYEQYF
TGTGCCAGCAGCCTTAGCGGGGGGGTCTACGAGCAGTACTTC
>TRBJ2-3|.|.|TRBV19
CASSIGGVDTQYF
TGTGCCAGTAGTATTGGTGGAGTGGATACGCAGTATTTT
>TRBJ1-6|.|.|TRBV7-3
CASSQGQTNSPLHF
TGTGCCAGCAGCCAAGGACAGACCAATTCACCCCTCCACTTT
>TRBJ2-5|TRBD2|.|TRBV11-2
CASSFLLAGAQETQYF
TGTGCCAGCAGCTTTTTACTAGCGGGAGCCCAAGAGACCCAGTACTTC
>TRBJ1-4|TRBD1|once|TRBV2
CASSPGQGRWELFF
TGTGCCAGCAGCCCGGGACAGGGAAGATGGGAACTGTTTTTT
>TRBJ1-1|.|few|TRBV9
CASSVFPEEDTEAFF
TGTGCCAGCAGCGTATTCCCAGAAGAGGACACTGAAGCTTTCTTT
>TRBJ1-4|TRBD1|few|TRBV6-5
CASGGTGEGEKLFF
TGTGCCAGCGGGGGGACAGGGGAAGGAGAAAAACTGTTTTTT
>TRBJ2-7|TRBD2|.|TRBV27
CASSLGLGNSYEQYF
TGTGCCAGCAGTTTAGGACTAGGGAACTCCTACGAGCAGTACTTC
>TRBJ1-5|TRBD1|.|TRBV7-9
CASSLGDRAPSQPQHF
TGTGCCAGCAGCTTAGGCGACAGGGCTCCAAGTCAGCCCCAGCATTTT
>TRBJ1-1|TRBD1|.|TRBV6-6
CASSTRQGQLTEAFF
TGTGCCAGCAGTACGAGACAGGGACAACTTACTGAAGCTTTCTTT
>TRBJ1-1|.|.|TRBV2
CASDYLVRDTEAFF
TGTGCCAGCGATTACCTTGTCAGGGACACTGAAGCTTTCTTT
>TRBJ2-7|.|.|TRBV10-3
CAISESTEAYEQYF
TGTGCCATCAGTGAGTCGACAGAGGCCTACGAGCAGTACTTC
>TRBJ1-2|.|.|TRBV2
CASSVRNGGADGYTF
TGTGCCAGCAGCGTTCGTAACGGGGGGGCCGATGGCTACACCTTC
>TRBJ2-7|.|.|TRBV2
CASKQGSAVFGFYEQYF
TGTGCCAGCAAACAAGGCAGCGCGGTATTTGGGTTCTACGAGCAGTACTTC
>TRBJ1-4|.|once|TRBV11-2
CASSSTGGQWLEKLFF
TGTGCCAGCAGCTCCACTGGTGGGCAGTGGCTTGAAAAACTGTTTTTT
>TRBJ1-2|TRBD1|.|TRBV4-1
CASSQSGQIRGYTF
TGCGCCAGCAGCCAGTCGGGACAGATACGTGGCTACACCTTC
>TRBJ2-7|TRBD2|.|TRBV18
CASSPTSGSDEQYF
TGTGCCAGCTCACCGACTAGCGGGAGCGACGAGCAGTACTTC
>TRBJ2-7|TRBD2|.|TRBV6-6
CASSPHISGRGHEQYF
TGTGCCAGCAGTCCTCACATTAGCGGGAGAGGGCACGAGCAGTACTTC
>TRBJ2-7|.|.|TRBV6-5
CASSQVRDAAYEQYF
TGTGCCAGCAGCCAGGTCAGGGATGCGGCCTACGAGCAGTACTTC
>TRBJ2-7|TRBD2|.|TRBV5-5
CASSFASGRPYEQYF
TGTGCCAGCAGCTTTGCTAGCGGGAGACCCTACGAGCAGTACTTC
>TRBJ1-6|.|.|TRBV18
CASSPRSIDNSPLHF
TGTGCCAGCTCACCGCGTAGTATCGATAATTCACCCCTCCACTTT
>TRBJ2-5|TRBD2|.|TRBV28
CASEPLAGGLETQYF
TGTGCCAGTGAACCCTTGGCGGGAGGCTTGGAGACCCAGTACTTC
>TRBJ1-2|.|.|TRBV19
CASSINLDSPHGYTF
TGTGCCAGTAGTATCAACTTGGACAGCCCTCATGGCTACACCTTC
>TRBJ1-2|TRBD1|.|TRBV19
CATGTGAGYTF
TGTGCCACCGGGACAGGGGCCGGCTACACCTTC
>TRBJ2-3|.|once|TRBV28
CASSLGRAGTDTQYF
TGTGCCAGCAGTTTGGGCAGGGCTGGCACAGATACGCAGTATTTT
>TRBJ1-4|TRBD1|.|TRBV9
CASSVGQGREKLFF
TGTGCCAGCAGCGTTGGACAGGGGAGGGAAAAACTGTTTTTT
>TRBJ2-2|.|.|TRBV28
CASQKGAGELFF
TGTGCCTCCCAGAAGGGGGCCGGGGAGCTGTTTTTT
>TRBJ2-7|.|.|TRBV14
CASAGGGRQLGYEQYF
TGTGCCAGCGCTGGAGGGGGCAGGCAATTGGGCTACGAGCAGTACTTC
>TRBJ1-1|.|few|TRBV30
CAWNWENGHVF
TGTGCCTGGAATTGGGAGAACGGCCACGTCTTT
>TRBJ1-1|.|few|TRBV6-1
CASSEQVWRGNTEAFF
TGTGCCAGCAGTGAACAAGTTTGGAGGGGGAACACTGAAGCTTTCTTT
>TRBJ2-2|TRBD2|few|TRBV7-2
CASSLALAGVITGELFF
TGTGCCAGCAGCTTAGCGTTAGCGGGAGTGATCACCGGGGAGCTGTTTTTT
>TRBJ2-3|.|.|TRBV10-1
CASSESISVPDTQYF
TGCGCCAGCAGTGAGTCAATCTCAGTTCCAGATACGCAGTATTTT
>TRBJ2-1|TRBD1|few|TRBV6-5
CASSYSRQGARYEQFF
TGTGCCAGCAGTTACTCTCGACAGGGGGCGCGCTATGAGCAGTTCTTC
>TRBJ2-5|.|.|TRBV21-1
CASSKGGGQGASEETQYF
TGTGCCAGCAGCAAAGGAGGCGGGCAGGGGGCGAGTGAAGAGACCCAGTACTTC
>TRBJ1-2|.|.|TRBV6-1
CASRPGLNYGYTF
TGTGCCAGCAGACCTGGACTAAACTATGGCTACACCTTC
>TRBJ2-1|.|.|TRBV19
CASSIWGSGNEQFF
TGTGCCAGTAGTATTTGGGGATCAGGGAATGAGCAGTTCTTC
>TRBJ2-3|TRBD2|.|TRBV6-5
CASSRREDTQYF
TGTGCCAGCAGTCGGCGGGAGGATACGCAGTATTTT